This T cell receptor (beta chain) was captured by sequencing in a study of T cells expressing NK-cell markers. Overall study: Sequencing covered eight donors, seven HCMV-seropositive and one seronegative. Whole-study findings and limits: Dominant NKG2C+ clonotypes made up about 1.0-7.0% of CD8+ T cells in a handful of donors.

In regard to this clonotype: Its antigen is unknown.

Generation of TCR beta cDNA was performed by 5'RACE template switching incorporating UMIs. TCRdb reprocessed the 5' RACE reads and stores each CDR3 protein as one record, lacking DNA. This sample contains fewer than 400,000 distinct CDR3 sequences. This CDR3 is built from 14 residues. CDR1 and CDR2 (germline): MDHEN, SYDVKM. The clonotype originates from a man aged 18-75 years in good health. The genes are TRBV28 and TRBJ2-7; TCRdb indicates TRBD1, and absent DNA this call remains unverified. The sequenced sample was blood T cells: a sorted CD56 or NKG2C T cell subset, CD4+ or CD8+ T cells, or bulk PBMC T cells (not recorded which). Here the CDR3 reads CASSPWTVSYEQYF.